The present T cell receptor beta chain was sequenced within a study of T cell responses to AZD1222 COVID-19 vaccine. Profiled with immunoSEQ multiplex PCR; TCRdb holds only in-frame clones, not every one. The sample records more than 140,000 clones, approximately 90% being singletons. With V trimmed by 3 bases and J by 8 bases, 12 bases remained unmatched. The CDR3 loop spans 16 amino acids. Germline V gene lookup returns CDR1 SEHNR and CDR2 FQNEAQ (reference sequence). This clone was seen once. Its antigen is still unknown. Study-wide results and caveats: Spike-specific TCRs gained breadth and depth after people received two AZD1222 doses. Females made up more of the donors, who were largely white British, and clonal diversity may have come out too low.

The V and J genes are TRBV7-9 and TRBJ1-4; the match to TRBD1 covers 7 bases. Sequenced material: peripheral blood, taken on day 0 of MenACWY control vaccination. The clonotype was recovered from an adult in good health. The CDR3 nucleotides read TGTGCCAGCAGCTTTTACAGGGGCGATGGTGGAGAAAAACTGTTTTTT. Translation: CASSFYRGDGGEKLFF.